These 26 T cell receptor beta chains originate from one sample sequenced in a study of cytomegalovirus exposure and HLA in healthy donors. Sequencing was performed with immunoSEQ multiplex PCR; in TCRdb, only in-frame clones are kept and a portion is missing. Altogether 200,000 to 250,000 clones are present, 75% to 90% being singletons, with the ten largest covering around 15%. Sequenced input: PBMCs. Receptor source: a woman under 40 in good health and CMV-seropositive.

The table lists this clone with a few counts. The gene calls are TRBV5-4 and TRBJ2-3; D call uncertain. Trimming stripped 0 bases from V and 2 bases from J, with 7 bases between. The CDR3 loop spans 14 amino acids. The V gene's germline CDR1 is SGHNT and CDR2 YYREEE (reference sequence). CDR3 sequence: CASSLVGNTDTQYF. The CDR3 region has the DNA TGTGCCAGCAGCTTGGTAGGGAACACAGATACGCAGTATTTT.

V gene TRBV19 combines with J gene TRBJ2-2; no clear D gene. The CDR3 extends over 13 amino acids. Trimming removed 5 bases from V and 6 bases from J, with 10 bases in between. Germline V gives CDR1 LNHDA, CDR2 SQIVND (reference sequence). The CDR3 sequence: CASSPARAGELFF. The CDR3 DNA follows: TGTGCCAGTAGTCCCGCTCGGGCCGGGGAGCTGTTTTTT.

This clone was recorded only once. This sequence joins TRBV27 and TRBJ2-4; 10 nucleotides agree with TRBD1. The length of the CDR3 is 16 residues. The V gene's germline CDR1 is MNHEY and CDR2 SMNVEV (reference sequence). V shed 5 bases, J shed 7 bases, and the junction held 11 bases outside the gene matches. The CDR3 DNA reads as TGTGCCAGCAGTGCGGAAGGGACAGGGGCAGAGAACATTCAGTACTTC. Its translation is CASSAEGTGAENIQYF.

The chain has TRBV5-4 and TRBJ2-7; D may match TRBD1 or TRBD2 (5 bases each). Germline-derived CDR1 and CDR2 are SGHNT and YYREEE (reference sequence). The CDR3 extends over 14 amino acids. Trimming removed 5 bases from V and 3 bases from J, with 15 bases in between. CDR3 in amino acids: CASRAVGTGYEQYF. CDR3 nucleotide sequence: TGTGCCAGCAGGGCTGTCGGGACGGGCTACGAGCAGTACTTC.

The chain has TRBV28 and TRBJ1-1; D possibly corresponds to TRBD1 (5 bases). The germline gives CDR1 MDHEN, CDR2 SYDVKM. The CDR3 runs to 13 residues. Trimming took off 2 bases at V and 10 bases at J, with 14 bases between the two ends. The DNA for the CDR3 is TGTGCCAGCAGTTTAGTAAAATGGGGGGTAGCTTTCTTT. This gives the protein CASSLVKWGVAFF.

This clone was picked up a small number of times. The chain carries TRBV2 and TRBJ2-7; D remains ambiguous. This CDR3 has 12 amino acids. The germline gives CDR1 SNHLY, CDR2 FYNNEI. Trimming stripped 8 bases from V and 0 bases from J, with 8 bases between. CDR3: CASWTNSYEQYF. The CDR3 DNA sequence: TGTGCCAGCTGGACGAACTCCTACGAGCAGTACTTC. The complete variable domain, with remaining parts taken from reference TRBV2 and TRBJ2-7, reads EPEVTQTPSHQVTQMGQEVILRCVPISNHLYFYWYRQILGQKVEFLVSFYNNEISEKSEIFDDQFSVERPDGSNFTLKIRSTKLEDSAMYFCASWTNSYEQYFGPGTRLTVT.

The V call is TRBV30, the J call TRBJ1-1, with D uncertain. CDR3 length equals 14 residues. V was shortened by 0 bases and J by 1 base, with 9 bases between the two germline ends. The germline CDR1 and CDR2 sequences are GTSNPN and SVGIG (reference sequence). The CDR3 sequence is CAWSVLGWNTEAFF. In nucleotides, the CDR3 is TGTGCCTGGAGTGTACTAGGGTGGAACACTGAAGCTTTCTTT.

The rearrangement uses TRBV28 and TRBJ2-3, with 8 positions matching TRBD1. The CDR3 contains 15 residues. V shed 6 bases and J 3 bases; nucleotides not matched to a gene: 8. CDR1 is MDHEN, CDR2 SYDVKM, per germline. DNA of the CDR3: TGTGCCAGCAGCCCCGGACAGGGATTAACAGATACGCAGTATTTT. Protein: CASSPGQGLTDTQYF. The whole variable domain, filled in from reference TRBV28 and TRBJ2-3, reads DVKVTQSSRYLVKRTGEKVFLECVQDMDHENMFWYRQDPGLGLRLIYFSYDVKMKEKGDIPEGYSVSREKKERFSLILESASTNQTSMYLCASSPGQGLTDTQYFGPGTRLTVL.

The J gene is TRBJ1-1, the V gene TRBV4-1; 7 bases fit TRBD1. This CDR3 is 15 amino acids long. The germline gives CDR1 MGHRA, CDR2 YSYEKL. V trimming: 4 bases; J trimming: 0 bases; junction bases outside the gene matches: 5. The DNA for the CDR3 is TGCGCCAGCAGCCCCCGGGACAGACTGAACACTGAAGCTTTCTTT. Translating it yields CASSPRDRLNTEAFF.

The V gene is TRBV27, the J gene TRBJ2-1; 10 nucleotides match TRBD2. V shed 2 bases and J 7 bases; nucleotides not matched to a gene: 2. This CDR3 spans 14 amino acids. Germline CDR1 MNHEY, CDR2 SMNVEV (reference sequence). DNA for the CDR3: TGTGCCAGCAGTTTAGGTAGCGGGAGGAATGAGCAGTTCTTC. Translated, it gives CASSLGSGRNEQFF.

V gene TRBV5-6 combines with J gene TRBJ1-3; tentative D call: TRBD1 (6 bases). Germline loops: CDR1 SGHDT, CDR2 YYEEEE. CDR3 size: 18 residues. Trimming took off 1 base at V and 0 bases at J, with 17 bases between the two ends. The CDR3 bases are TGTGCCAGCAGCTTGCGGGGGCAGACAGTTCTCTCTGGAAACACCATATATTTT. It encodes CASSLRGQTVLSGNTIYF.

This chain joins TRBV6-1 and TRBJ1-1; D perhaps matches TRBD1 (5 bases). This CDR3 contains 15 residues. From germline, CDR1 is MNHNS and CDR2 SASEGT. V was clipped by 3 bases and J by 5 bases, with 16 bases between them. CDR3 sequence reads: CASSEHIREKTEAFF. The CDR3 DNA is TGTGCCAGCAGTGAGCACATCAGGGAAAAGACTGAAGCTTTCTTT.

The chain couples TRBV11-2 to TRBJ2-5; the D is unclear. With 3 bases removed from V and 4 bases from J, the gap between germline ends came to 3 bases. Germline V CDR1 and CDR2: SGHAT, FQNNGV. This CDR3 contains 11 residues. The CDR3 region has the DNA TGTGCCAGCAGCTTGGGAGAGACCCAGTACTTC. Protein: CASSLGETQYF.

The chain combines TRBV30 with TRBJ1-1, with D hard to call. The CDR3 covers 14 residues. Germline CDR1 reads GTSNPN; CDR2 reads SVGIG (reference sequence). Between the trimmed V and J ends, which lost 2 bases and 12 bases, there was a span of 22 bases. The CDR3 nucleotides read TGTGCCTGGAGTTCCCCCCTCCTCGAGTCCCTAACTTTCTTT. This sequence encodes CAWSSPLLESLTFF.

The rearrangement joins TRBV4-2 to TRBJ1-1; D not certain. Germline assignment: CDR1 LGHNA and CDR2 YNFKEQ. CDR3 length: 14 amino acids. Trimming pared 1 base from V and 1 base from J, leaving 7 bases between. CDR3 residues: CASSQVESNTEAFF. CDR3 bases: TGTGCCAGCAGCCAAGTCGAGTCGAACACTGAAGCTTTCTTT.

The J gene is TRBJ1-1, the V gene TRBV28, with TRBD1 as a possible D gene (5 bases). The germline gives CDR1 MDHEN, CDR2 SYDVKM. The CDR3 consists of 15 residues. Deletions cut 7 bases from V and 4 bases from J, with 19 bases between. The CDR3 region is CASTLGRGRSTEAFF. CDR3 sequence (DNA): TGTGCCAGCACCCTGGGTAGGGGACGAAGCACTGAAGCTTTCTTT.

This clone has just one count. The V call is TRBV6-5, the J call TRBJ2-3; maybe TRBD1 (5 bases). The CDR3 length is 15 residues. Looked up from germline, CDR1 is MNHEY and CDR2 is SVGAGI. V was clipped by 2 bases and J by 4 bases, with 13 bases between them. CDR3 region: CASSYVRGFADTQYF. CDR3 nucleotide sequence: TGTGCCAGCAGTTACGTTAGGGGTTTCGCAGATACGCAGTATTTT.

This sequence joins TRBV2 and TRBJ2-1; 9 bases are shared with TRBD2. Germline CDR1 SNHLY, CDR2 FYNNEI. The length of the CDR3 is 14 residues. Trimming removed 7 bases from V and 8 bases from J; junction bases left unmatched: 9. The CDR3 protein is CASNVAGVLDEQFF. DNA of the CDR3: TGTGCCAGCAATGTAGCGGGAGTTTTAGATGAGCAGTTCTTC.

The gene calls are TRBV30 and TRBJ1-5, with D maybe TRBD1 (5 bases). The V gene lost 5 bases and the J gene lost 1 base, with 9 bases spanning the gap. The length of the CDR3 is 13 residues. Germline CDR1 is GTSNPN and CDR2 is SVGIG (reference sequence). CDR3 bases: TGTGCCTGGCGTCGGGACAGCAATCAGCCCCAGCATTTT. This translates into CAWRRDSNQPQHF.

This clone came up a few times. This chain joins TRBV19 and TRBJ1-5; D gene unclear. V was cut by 5 bases and J by 6 bases, with 8 bases left in between. The CDR3 has 12 amino acids. Germline CDR1 LNHDA, CDR2 SQIVND (reference sequence). The CDR3, as DNA: TGTGCCAGTAGTGCCCACAGTCAGCCCCAGCATTTT. Protein: CASSAHSQPQHF.

Here the CDR3 DNA reads TGCGCCAGCAGCTTCTCGGAGAACACTGAAGCTTTCTTT. Translation: CASSFSENTEAFF. The chain employs TRBV5-1 and TRBJ1-1; no firm D call. Between the trimmed V and J ends, which lost 2 bases and 1 base, there was a span of 6 bases. The CDR3 runs to 13 residues. Germline-derived CDR1 and CDR2 are SGHRS and YFSETQ.

J is TRBJ2-3 and V is TRBV13; TRBD2 matches at 10 bases. The CDR3 runs to 19 residues. Trimming at V came to 4 bases and at J to 0 bases, leaving 13 bases not matched to a gene. The germline V gene encodes CDR1 PRHDT and CDR2 FYEKMQ (reference sequence). The CDR3 loop is CASSWGASGSLASTDTQYF. Written as DNA, the CDR3 is TGTGCCAGCAGCTGGGGGGCTAGCGGGAGCCTTGCTAGCACAGATACGCAGTATTTT.

The chain joins TRBV5-1 to TRBJ2-1; D is possibly TRBD2 (5 bases). In germline, CDR1 is SGHRS, CDR2 YFSETQ. This CDR3 region has 16 residues. Trimming took 0 bases from V and 7 from J, leaving 17 bases between them. The CDR3 region has the DNA TGCGCCAGCAGCTTGGCGAGACGGACTGACGGTAATGAGCAGTTCTTC. The encoded protein is CASSLARRTDGNEQFF.

This rearrangement joins TRBV10-3 to TRBJ2-1; 15 bases align to TRBD2. The germline V gene has CDR1 ENHRY and CDR2 SYGVKD. The CDR3 has 16 residues. V trimming: 6 bases; J trimming: 4 bases; junction bases outside the gene matches: 4. For the CDR3, the DNA is TGTGCCATCAGCGGAGGACTAGCGGGAGGGTACAATGAGCAGTTCTTC. Translated: CAISGGLAGGYNEQFF.

The chain recombines TRBV7-9 with TRBJ2-7; TRBD2 agrees at 7 bases. V shed 5 bases and J 2 bases; nucleotides not matched to a gene: 6. The CDR3 covers 14 residues. The germline gives CDR1 SEHNR, CDR2 FQNEAQ (reference sequence). CDR3 nucleotides: TGTGCCAGCAGCCCAAGCGGGAATCCCTACGAGCAGTACTTC. This sequence encodes CASSPSGNPYEQYF. Filled out from reference TRBV7-9 and TRBJ2-7, the complete variable domain reads DTGVSQNPRHKITKRGQNVTFRCDPISEHNRLYWYRQTLGQGPEFLTYFQNEAQLEKSRLLSDRFSAERPKGSFSTLEIQRTEQGDSAMYLCASSPSGNPYEQYFGPGTRLTVT.

Notes on this clone: The sample holds other DNA sequences that translate to the same CDR3. This chain links TRBV6-5 with TRBJ1-1; D is undetermined. Trimming stripped 3 bases from V and 1 base from J, with 9 bases between. The germline V gene encodes CDR1 MNHEY and CDR2 SVGAGI. CDR3 length: 14 residues. The CDR3 reads CASSYSRRNTEAFF. The DNA of the CDR3 is TGTGCCAGCAGTTATAGTAGGAGGAACACTGAAGCTTTCTTT.